Shown below are 26 T cell receptor beta chains from a single sample sequenced in a study of shared T cell receptors in the human thymus. Generated by immunoSEQ multiplex PCR, the TCRdb table keeps only in-frame clones and is missing some. The data hold 640,000 or so clones, with more than 70% observed a single time. Separately, the same data were catalogued under a study of human thymus T cells.

The sample taken for sequencing was thymocytes. These receptors were collected from a boy under two years old with a congenital heart defect.

The chain combines TRBV27 with TRBJ2-1; TRBD1 aligns across 9 bases. Per the germline V gene, CDR1 is MNHEY and CDR2 is SMNVEV (reference sequence). V was pared by 8 bases and J by 4 bases, with 9 bases of the junction left unmatched. The CDR3 is made up of 15 amino acids. CDR3 sequence reads: CASGPGTGTYNEQFF. The CDR3 region has the DNA TGTGCCAGCGGCCCCGGGACAGGGACATACAATGAGCAGTTCTTC.

The genes are TRBV28 and TRBJ2-5; 9 bases agree with TRBD1. The CDR3 runs to 14 residues. V gave up 5 bases and J gave up 4 bases; unmatched junction bases: 5. Germline V lookup: CDR1 MDHEN, CDR2 SYDVKM. CDR3 coding DNA: TGTGCCAGCAGTCCCGGGACAGGGAGAGAGACCCAGTACTTC. Protein product: CASSPGTGRETQYF.

V and J are TRBV5-1 and TRBJ2-7; 11 bases are shared with TRBD2. This CDR3 region has 15 residues. Trimming at V came to 4 bases and at J to 0 bases, leaving 3 bases not matched to a gene. CDR1 is SGHRS, CDR2 YFSETQ, per germline. CDR3 nucleotide sequence: TGCGCCAGCAGCATAGCGGGGGGGCTCTCCTACGAGCAGTACTTC. Its protein product is CASSIAGGLSYEQYF.

The CDR3 protein is CASSQALAGGNEQFF. DNA of the CDR3: TGCGCCAGCAGCCAAGCACTAGCGGGAGGCAATGAGCAGTTCTTC. The chain joins TRBV4-3 to TRBJ2-1; 12 bases agree with TRBD2. There are 15 residues in the CDR3. V shed 1 base and J 6 bases; nucleotides not matched to a gene: 1. The germline CDR1 and CDR2 sequences are LGHNA and YSLEER.

The rearrangement joins TRBV5-1 to TRBJ1-1; TRBD1 is a possible D gene (5 bases). The CDR3 is 16 amino acids. V was pared by 2 bases and J by 5 bases, with 19 bases between. Per the germline V gene, CDR1 is SGHRS and CDR2 is YFSETQ. DNA of the CDR3: TGCGCCAGCAGCTTAGCGGGGACGGGGTTGAGGACTGAAGCTTTCTTT. This translates into CASSLAGTGLRTEAFF.

The rearrangement uses TRBV21-1 and TRBJ1-3; TRBD1, the D gene given by the table, was not confirmed from the DNA. TRBV21-1 is a pseudogene locus. The length of the CDR3 is 14 residues. The CDR3 is CASSGNRSGNTIYF. The CDR3, as DNA: TGTGCCAGCAGCGGGAACAGGTCTGGAAACACCATATATTTT.

This CDR3 is CASSALSTGENSPLHF. The CDR3 nucleotides are TGTGCCAGCAGCGCACTCTCTACAGGGGAAAATTCACCCCTCCACTTT. The rearrangement joins TRBV2 to TRBJ1-6, with 7 bases identical to TRBD1. The trim removed 6 bases at V and 7 bases at J, leaving 12 bases unmatched. Germline V lookup: CDR1 SNHLY, CDR2 FYNNEI. There are 16 residues in the CDR3.

This clone has only one observation. V gene TRBV7-9 combines with J gene TRBJ1-3; D is unresolved. Trimming shortened V by 5 bases and J by 0 bases, and 8 bases separated the two germline ends. This CDR3 is 14 amino acids long. Germline V gives CDR1 SEHNR, CDR2 FQNEAQ (reference sequence). The CDR3 region has the DNA TGTGCCAGCAGCGTCGGCGGCTCTGGAAACACCATATATTTT. Its translation: CASSVGGSGNTIYF.

V gene TRBV5-6 combines with J gene TRBJ1-5; 10 bases line up with TRBD1. CDR3 length: 15 amino acids. Germline CDR1 and CDR2: SGHDT and YYEEEE. The V gene end was trimmed by 4 bases and the J gene end by 3 bases; junction bases not matched to a gene: 4. This chain's CDR3 is CASSPRQGANQPQHF. CDR3 coding DNA: TGTGCCAGCAGCCCTAGACAGGGGGCCAATCAGCCCCAGCATTTT.

This chain connects TRBV4-3 to TRBJ2-1, with 9 bases matching TRBD2. The CDR3 has 19 residues. V was clipped by 0 bases and J by 2 bases; unmatched bases: 11. Germline CDR1 is LGHNA and CDR2 is YSLEER. The CDR3 bases are TGCGCCAGCAGCCAAGATCGAGGTCTAGCGGGGAAAACCTACAATGAGCAGTTCTTC. Translated, it gives CASSQDRGLAGKTYNEQFF.

The chain links TRBV19 to TRBJ2-7; 10 bases map to TRBD2. CDR1 is LNHDA, CDR2 SQIVND, per germline (reference sequence). Unmatched junction bases numbered 7, after V lost 5 bases and J lost 6 bases. The CDR3 is 14 residues long. CDR3: CASSPGTSECEQYF. The CDR3 DNA follows: TGTGCCAGTAGTCCAGGGACTAGCGAGTGCGAGCAGTACTTC.

The chain employs TRBV7-9 and TRBJ2-3; 9 nucleotides match TRBD2. Germline V gene lookup returns CDR1 SEHNR and CDR2 FQNEAQ (reference sequence). This CDR3 has 17 residues. After removal of 3 bases from V and 2 bases from J, the junction contained 9 bases not matched to a gene. CDR3 sequence (DNA): TGTGCCAGCAGCTTGCGGGGGGGCCGTCGGAACACAGATACGCAGTATTTT. The encoded protein is CASSLRGGRRNTDTQYF.

This clone showed up just a few times. Here the CDR3 DNA reads TGTGCCAGCAGCCCAAACAGGGGGCATAACAATGAGCAGTTCTTC. This encodes CASSPNRGHNNEQFF. The chain has TRBV7-8 and TRBJ2-1; 9 nucleotides line up with TRBD1. CDR1 and CDR2 (germline): SGHVS, FQNEAQ. This CDR3 is built from 15 residues. The V segment lost 5 bases and the J segment 5 bases; nucleotides outside the gene matches: 7. The full variable domain, its missing parts supplied by reference TRBV7-8 and TRBJ2-1, is GAGVSQSPRYKVAKRGQDVALRCDPISGHVSLFWYQQALGQGPEFLTYFQNEAQLDKSGLPSDRFFAERPEGSVSTLKIQRTQQEDSAVYLCASSPNRGHNNEQFFGPGTRLTVL.

The chain carries TRBV19 and TRBJ2-3; D is unclear. The CDR3 has 13 amino acids. From germline, CDR1 is LNHDA and CDR2 SQIVND (reference sequence). V shed 11 bases and J shed 6 bases, with 18 bases lying between them. The CDR3 DNA sequence: TGTGCCCATGAACAGACGATGCCCGATACGCAGTATTTT. The encoded protein is CAHEQTMPDTQYF.

This clone was picked up one time. The chain carries TRBV2 and TRBJ1-5; 11 positions agree with TRBD1. This CDR3 has 15 amino acids. With V trimmed by 6 bases and J by 1 base, 2 bases remained unmatched. CDR1 is SNHLY and CDR2 is FYNNEI in the germline V gene. The CDR3: CASRRTGGSNQPQHF. The CDR3 bases are TGTGCCAGCAGAAGGACAGGGGGCAGCAATCAGCCCCAGCATTTT.

The rearrangement links TRBV25-1 to TRBJ2-3; D is ambiguous. The V and J ends lost 3 bases and 0 bases respectively, with 7 bases between them. CDR1 MGHDK and CDR2 SYGVNS come from the germline V gene. The CDR3 runs to 14 residues. CDR3 nucleotides: TGTGCCAGCAGTGACTCACAGAGCACAGATACGCAGTATTTT. Encoded protein: CASSDSQSTDTQYF.

This chain connects TRBV4-3 to TRBJ1-2; 9 nucleotides line up with TRBD1. Germline assignment: CDR1 LGHNA and CDR2 YSLEER. The CDR3 covers 15 residues. Trimming cost V 3 bases and J 7 bases; bases outside gene matches: 9. CDR3 sequence: CASSQLDRGFGGYTF. For the CDR3, the DNA is TGCGCCAGCAGCCAGCTGGACAGGGGATTTGGTGGCTACACCTTC.

This clone was observed a few times. V and J are TRBV10-3 and TRBJ2-7; 7 bases are shared with TRBD1. V dropped 4 bases and J dropped 3; count of bases not matched to a gene: 6. Germline lookup yields CDR1 ENHRY and CDR2 SYGVKD. The CDR3 is 14 residues long. Here the CDR3 DNA reads TGTGCCATCAGTGGCCGGGGACAGTTCTACGAGCAGTACTTC. Its translation is CAISGRGQFYEQYF.

This chain links TRBV4-2 with TRBJ2-2, with 16 bases that match TRBD2. The CDR3 runs 18 residues. After removal of 3 bases from V and 7 bases from J, the junction contained 8 bases not matched to a gene. Germline CDR1 is LGHNA and CDR2 is YNFKEQ. DNA for the CDR3: TGTGCCAGCAGCCACGCCGGGACTAGCGGGAGGGCCGTCGGGGAGCTGTTTTTT. Translated, it gives CASSHAGTSGRAVGELFF.

V is TRBV28 and J is TRBJ2-5; maybe TRBD1 (6 bases). The CDR3 loop spans 16 amino acids. Trimming pared 4 bases from V and 4 bases from J, leaving 19 bases between. In germline, CDR1 is MDHEN, CDR2 SYDVKM. The CDR3 region has the DNA TGTGCCAGCAGTTGGAGTCAGGGGCGTTTCCGAGAGACCCAGTACTTC. It yields the protein CASSWSQGRFRETQYF.

The count of this clone is one. One junction end disagrees with the germline gene, perhaps due to a read error. The chain employs TRBV11-2 and TRBJ2-7; possible D gene TRBD1, 6 bases. Germline V gene lookup returns CDR1 SGHAT and CDR2 FQNNGV. The CDR3 loop spans 11 amino acids. CDR3: CASSGQYRLFF. The CDR3 nucleotides read TGTGCCAGCAGTGGACAGTATCGACTATTTTTC.

This rearrangement joins TRBV15 to TRBJ1-4; D is perhaps TRBD1 (5 bases). V was trimmed by 0 bases and J by 0 bases, leaving 8 bases between them. Germline lookup yields CDR1 LNHNV and CDR2 YYDKDF (reference sequence). The CDR3 runs to 16 residues. The CDR3, as DNA: TGTGCCACCAGCAGAGATCAACAGGCAACTAATGAAAAACTGTTTTTT. Translated: CATSRDQQATNEKLFF.

The chain has TRBV7-2 and TRBJ2-1; tentatively, D is TRBD2 (5 bases). There are 14 residues in the CDR3. V was trimmed by 5 bases and J by 7 bases, leaving 15 bases between them. The germline V gene has CDR1 SGHTA and CDR2 FQGNSA. For the CDR3, the DNA is TGTGCCAGCAGCCCCGAAATGACGGGGAATGAGCAGTTCTTC. Its translation is CASSPEMTGNEQFF. The complete variable domain, with remaining parts taken from reference TRBV7-2 and TRBJ2-1, reads GAGVSQSPSNKVTEKGKDVELRCDPISGHTALYWYRQSLGQGLEFLIYFQGNSAPDKSGLPSDRFSAERTGGSVSTLTIQRTQQEDSAVYLCASSPEMTGNEQFFGPGTRLTVL.

The genes are TRBV9 and TRBJ2-1, with TRBD1 identical over 7 bases. Losses at the gene ends were 1 base for V and 2 bases for J; bases not matched to a gene: 12. Germline assignment: CDR1 SGDLS and CDR2 YYNGEE. The CDR3 runs 18 residues. In nucleotides, the CDR3 is TGTGCCAGCAGCGTACAGACAGGGACCCGTGCCACCTACAATGAGCAGTTCTTC. Its protein product is CASSVQTGTRATYNEQFF.

V is TRBV10-3 and J is TRBJ2-1, with TRBD2 as a possible D gene (5 bases). Per germline, CDR1 ENHRY and CDR2 SYGVKD. The length of the CDR3 is 15 residues. Trimming removed 0 bases from V and 4 bases from J, with 10 bases in between. CDR3 sequence: CAISESPSNYNEQFF. Here the CDR3 DNA reads TGTGCCATCAGTGAGTCCCCTAGCAATTACAATGAGCAGTTCTTC.

The chain uses TRBV30 and TRBJ1-4; D is unclear. Per germline, CDR1 GTSNPN and CDR2 SVGIG (reference sequence). The V gene lost 0 bases and the J gene lost 6 bases, with 8 bases spanning the gap. CDR3 length: 13 amino acids. The CDR3 loop reads CAWSVRGYEKLFF. As DNA, the CDR3 is TGTGCCTGGAGTGTACGGGGTTATGAAAAACTGTTTTTT.